Given below is one T cell receptor (beta chain) in context. In the study's own analysis: Reference gene primer amplification gave estimated nucleated cell counts. Repertoires were generated with immunoSEQ multiplex PCR, while TCRdb's copy carries only in-frame clones and drops some. D and trimming come from the DNA, and the V and J calls and clone size come from that table. The data show around 20,000 clones, roughly 87% seen once. This sample is part of a study of blood T cell repertoires in COVID-19. Sequencing was done on a sample of peripheral blood. The clonotype was recovered from a man between 70 and 80 years old with acute or convalescent COVID-19.

The CDR3 bases are TGTGCCAGTAGCCTCAGAACTAGCTACAATGAGCAGTTCTTC. This gives the protein CASSLRTSYNEQFF. This rearrangement joins TRBV19 to TRBJ2-1, with a weak D call TRBD2 (5 bases). This CDR3 comprises 14 residues. Germline loops: CDR1 LNHDA, CDR2 SQIVND (reference sequence). V was trimmed by 6 bases and J by 3 bases, leaving 12 bases between them.